This T cell receptor (beta chain) was identified in a study of blood T cell repertoires in COVID-19. The wider study: Samples of COVID-19 (acute and convalescent) were obtained from the United States, Italy and Spain. PBMCs, B-cell-depleted T cells, or T cells were the source of the cDNA or gDNA that made up the material.

Under the authors' procedure: Estimation of nucleated cell counts was performed using reference gene primer amplification. TCRdb's table, derived via immunoSEQ multiplex PCR, lists solely in-frame clones and lacks some. The DNA gave D and trimming, while V, J and clone size come from that table. The sample holds roughly 100,000 clones, roughly 83% seen once. This CDR3 contains 17 residues. CDR1 and CDR2 from the germline V gene are SEHNR and FQNEAQ (reference sequence). V was pared by 2 bases and J by 8 bases, with 21 bases between. The chain couples TRBV7-9 to TRBJ1-4, with D unresolved. The sequence came from a human donor in a cohort sampled during active COVID-19. The sequenced material came from peripheral blood. The CDR3 region is CASSLRRFGQAEEKLFF. CDR3 nucleotide sequence: TGTGCCAGCAGCTTAAGGAGGTTTGGGCAAGCAGAGGAAAAACTGTTTTTT.